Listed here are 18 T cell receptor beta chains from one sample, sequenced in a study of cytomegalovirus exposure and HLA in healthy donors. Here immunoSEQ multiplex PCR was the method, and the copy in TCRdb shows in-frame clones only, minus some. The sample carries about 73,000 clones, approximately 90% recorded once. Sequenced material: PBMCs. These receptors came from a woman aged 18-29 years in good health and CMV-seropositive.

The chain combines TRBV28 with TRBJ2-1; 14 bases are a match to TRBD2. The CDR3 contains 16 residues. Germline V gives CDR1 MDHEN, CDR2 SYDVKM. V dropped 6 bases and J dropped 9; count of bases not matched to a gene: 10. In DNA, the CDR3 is TGTGCCAGCAGAACCAAGGGACTAGCGGGAGTGCGTGAGCAGTTCTTC. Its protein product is CASRTKGLAGVREQFF.

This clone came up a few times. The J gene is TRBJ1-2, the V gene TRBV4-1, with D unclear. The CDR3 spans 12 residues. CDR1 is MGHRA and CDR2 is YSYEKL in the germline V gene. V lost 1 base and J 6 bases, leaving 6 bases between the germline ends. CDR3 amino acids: CASSQGADGYTF. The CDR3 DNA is TGCGCCAGCAGCCAAGGGGCTGATGGCTACACCTTC.

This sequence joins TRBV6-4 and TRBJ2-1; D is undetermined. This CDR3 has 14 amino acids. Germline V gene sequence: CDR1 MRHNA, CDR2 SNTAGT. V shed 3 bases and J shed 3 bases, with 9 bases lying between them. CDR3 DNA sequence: TGTGCCAGCAGTGATTGGCGACTCTACAATGAGCAGTTCTTC. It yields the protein CASSDWRLYNEQFF.

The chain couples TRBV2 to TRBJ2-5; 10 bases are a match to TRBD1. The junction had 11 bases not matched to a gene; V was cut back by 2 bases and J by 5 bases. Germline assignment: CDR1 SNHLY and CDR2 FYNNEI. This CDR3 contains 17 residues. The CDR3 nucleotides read TGTGCCAGCAGTGAATTTTCCGGGACAGGGGTCGGCGAGACCCAGTACTTC. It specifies CASSEFSGTGVGETQYF.

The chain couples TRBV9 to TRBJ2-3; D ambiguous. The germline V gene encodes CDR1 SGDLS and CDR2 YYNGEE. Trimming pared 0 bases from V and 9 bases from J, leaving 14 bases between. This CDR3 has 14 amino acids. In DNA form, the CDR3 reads TGTGCCAGCAGCGTAGCTAGTGAAGTGGTCACGCAGTATTTT. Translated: CASSVASEVVTQYF.

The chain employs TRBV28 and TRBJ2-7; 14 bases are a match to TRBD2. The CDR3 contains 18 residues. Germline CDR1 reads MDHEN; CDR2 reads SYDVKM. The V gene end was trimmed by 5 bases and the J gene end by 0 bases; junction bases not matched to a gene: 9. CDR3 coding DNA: TGTGCCAGCAGTGGCACGGGACTAGCGGGAGCCCTCTCCTACGAGCAGTACTTC. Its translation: CASSGTGLAGALSYEQYF.

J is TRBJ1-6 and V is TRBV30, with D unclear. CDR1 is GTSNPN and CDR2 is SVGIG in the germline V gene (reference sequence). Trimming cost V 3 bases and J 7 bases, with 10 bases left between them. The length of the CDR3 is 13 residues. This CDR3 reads CAWRSRINSPLHF. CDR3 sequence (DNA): TGTGCCTGGAGATCGAGAATAAATTCACCCCTCCACTTT.

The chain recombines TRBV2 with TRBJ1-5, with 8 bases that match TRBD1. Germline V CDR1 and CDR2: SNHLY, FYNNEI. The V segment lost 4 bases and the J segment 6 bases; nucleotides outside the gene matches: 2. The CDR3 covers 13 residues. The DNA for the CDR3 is TGTGCCAGCAGTGTAACAGGGGGTCAGCCCCAGCATTTT. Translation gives CASSVTGGQPQHF. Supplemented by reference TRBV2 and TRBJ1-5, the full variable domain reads EPEVTQTPSHQVTQMGQEVILRCVPISNHLYFYWYRQILGQKVEFLVSFYNNEISEKSEIFDDQFSVERPDGSNFTLKIRSTKLEDSAMYFCASSVTGGQPQHFGDGTRLSIL.

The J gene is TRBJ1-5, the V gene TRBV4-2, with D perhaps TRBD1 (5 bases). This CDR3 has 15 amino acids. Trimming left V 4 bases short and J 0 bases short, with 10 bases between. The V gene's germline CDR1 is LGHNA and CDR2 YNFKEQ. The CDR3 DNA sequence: TGTGCCAGCAGCCGAACAGGTCCTAGCAATCAGCCCCAGCATTTT. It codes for CASSRTGPSNQPQHF.

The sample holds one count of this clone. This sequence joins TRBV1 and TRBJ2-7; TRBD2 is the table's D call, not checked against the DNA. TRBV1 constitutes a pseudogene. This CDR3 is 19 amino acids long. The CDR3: CTSSLSKPSGSRPLYEQYF. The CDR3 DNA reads TGCACCAGCAGCCTAAGCAAGCCTAGCGGGAGTAGACCCCTCTACGAGCAGTACTTC.

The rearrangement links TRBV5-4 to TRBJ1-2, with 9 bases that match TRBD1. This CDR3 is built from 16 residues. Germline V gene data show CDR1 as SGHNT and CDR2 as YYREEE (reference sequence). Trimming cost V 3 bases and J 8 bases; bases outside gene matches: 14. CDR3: CASSWGGTGSLSGYTF. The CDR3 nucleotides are TGTGCCAGCAGCTGGGGCGGGACAGGGTCCCTGTCCGGCTACACCTTC. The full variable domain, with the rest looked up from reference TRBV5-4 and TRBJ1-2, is ETGVTQSPTHLIKTRGQQVTLRCSSQSGHNTVSWYQQALGQGPQFIFQYYREEENGRGNFPPRFSGLQFPNYSSELNVNALELDDSALYLCASSWGGTGSLSGYTFGSGTRLTVV.

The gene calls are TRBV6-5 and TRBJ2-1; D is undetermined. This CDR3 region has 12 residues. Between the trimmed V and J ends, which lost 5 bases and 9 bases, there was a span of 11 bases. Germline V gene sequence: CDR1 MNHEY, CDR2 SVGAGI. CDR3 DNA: TGTGCCAGCAGTCGAAGTATCGGTGAGCAGTTCTTC. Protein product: CASSRSIGEQFF.

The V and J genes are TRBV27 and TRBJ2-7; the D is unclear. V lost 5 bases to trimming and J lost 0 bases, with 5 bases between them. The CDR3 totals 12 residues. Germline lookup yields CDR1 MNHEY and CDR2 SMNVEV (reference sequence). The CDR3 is CASSPSSYEQYF. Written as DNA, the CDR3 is TGTGCCAGCAGTCCCTCCTCCTACGAGCAGTACTTC.

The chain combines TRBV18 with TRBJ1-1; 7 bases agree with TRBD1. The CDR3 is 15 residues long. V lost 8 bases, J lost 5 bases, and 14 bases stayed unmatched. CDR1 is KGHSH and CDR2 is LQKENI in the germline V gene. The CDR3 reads CASHQAGTASTEAFF. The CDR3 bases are TGTGCCAGCCACCAGGCCGGGACAGCCTCGACTGAAGCTTTCTTT.

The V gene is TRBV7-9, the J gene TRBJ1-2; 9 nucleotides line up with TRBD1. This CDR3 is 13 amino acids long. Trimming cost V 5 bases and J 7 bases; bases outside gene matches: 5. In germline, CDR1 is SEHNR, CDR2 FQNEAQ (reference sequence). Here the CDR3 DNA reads TGTGCCAGCAGCCGGGACAGGGCAGGTGGCTACACCTTC. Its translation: CASSRDRAGGYTF.

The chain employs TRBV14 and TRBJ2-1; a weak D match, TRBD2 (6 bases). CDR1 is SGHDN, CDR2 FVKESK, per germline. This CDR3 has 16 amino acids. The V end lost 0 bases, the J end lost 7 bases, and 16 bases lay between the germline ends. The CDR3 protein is CASSQDGGITGNEQFF. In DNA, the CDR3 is TGTGCCAGCAGCCAAGATGGCGGGATTACGGGAAATGAGCAGTTCTTC.

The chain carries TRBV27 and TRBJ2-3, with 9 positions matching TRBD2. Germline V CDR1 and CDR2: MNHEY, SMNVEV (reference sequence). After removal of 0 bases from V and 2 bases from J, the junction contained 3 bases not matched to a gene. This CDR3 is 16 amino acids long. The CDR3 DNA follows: TGTGCCAGCAGTTTATCTAGCGGGAGCAACACAGATACGCAGTATTTT. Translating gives CASSLSSGSNTDTQYF.

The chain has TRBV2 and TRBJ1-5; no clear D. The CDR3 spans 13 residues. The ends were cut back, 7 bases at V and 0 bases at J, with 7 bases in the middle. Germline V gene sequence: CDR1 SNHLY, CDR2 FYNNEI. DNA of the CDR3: TGTGCCAGCACAGTCGATAGCAATCAGCCCCAGCATTTT. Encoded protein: CASTVDSNQPQHF.